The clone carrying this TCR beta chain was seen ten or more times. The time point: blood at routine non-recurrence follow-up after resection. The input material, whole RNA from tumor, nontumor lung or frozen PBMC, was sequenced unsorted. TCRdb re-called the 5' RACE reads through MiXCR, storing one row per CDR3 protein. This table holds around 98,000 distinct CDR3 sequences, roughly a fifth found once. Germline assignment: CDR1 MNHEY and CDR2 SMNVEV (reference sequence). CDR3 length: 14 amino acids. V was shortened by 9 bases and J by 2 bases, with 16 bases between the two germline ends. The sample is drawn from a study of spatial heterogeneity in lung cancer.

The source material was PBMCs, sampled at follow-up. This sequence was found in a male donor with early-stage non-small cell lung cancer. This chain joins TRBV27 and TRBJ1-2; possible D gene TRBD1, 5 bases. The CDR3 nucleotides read TGTGCCAGTACCTCTTCCGGACACAACTATGGCTACACCTTC. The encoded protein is CASTSSGHNYGYTF.